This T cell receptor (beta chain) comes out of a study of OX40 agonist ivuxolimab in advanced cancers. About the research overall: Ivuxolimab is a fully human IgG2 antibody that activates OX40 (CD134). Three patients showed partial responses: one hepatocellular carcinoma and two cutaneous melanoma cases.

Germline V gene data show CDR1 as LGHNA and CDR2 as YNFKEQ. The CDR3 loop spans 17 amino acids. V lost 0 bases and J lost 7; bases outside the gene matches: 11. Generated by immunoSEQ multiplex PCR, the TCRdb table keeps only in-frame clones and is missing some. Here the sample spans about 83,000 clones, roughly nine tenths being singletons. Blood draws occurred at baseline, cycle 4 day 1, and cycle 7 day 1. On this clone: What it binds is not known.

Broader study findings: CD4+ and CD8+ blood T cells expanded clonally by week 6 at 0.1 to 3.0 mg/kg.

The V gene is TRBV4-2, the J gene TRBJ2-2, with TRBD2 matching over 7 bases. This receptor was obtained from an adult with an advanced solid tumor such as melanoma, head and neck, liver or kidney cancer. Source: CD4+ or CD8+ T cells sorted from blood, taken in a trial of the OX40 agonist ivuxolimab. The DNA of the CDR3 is TGTGCCAGCAGCCAAGATCTTCACAAGGCGGGAGTCGGGGAGCTGTTTTTT. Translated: CASSQDLHKAGVGELFF.